This T cell receptor beta chain was found in a study of tumor-infiltrating lymphocytes in primary liver carcinoma. Study outcomes and limitations: The study used bulk unsorted samples and so did not compare CD4+ and CD8+ repertoires. Tumor-adjacent and tumor-blood pairs shared a smaller degree of overlap than tumor region pairs.

A primer matching the constant region was used to make TCR beta cDNA from around 550 ng of total RNA. ARM-PCR, slightly modified, supplied the TCR beta libraries through three nested multiplex PCR rounds. The opening two PCR rounds, 10 cycles each, paired TRBV1-TRBV30 forward primers with a C-beta reverse primer. Each CDR3 protein is one row after TCRdb ran MiXCR on the multiplex PCR reads. The table has about 200,000 distinct CDR3 sequences, less than 65% seen once; the top ten hold around 7.1%. This clonotype came up many times. The antigen remains unidentified. Researchers drew blood RNA from unsorted whole blood and extracted germline DNA as well. There were only treatment-naive patients, all with chronic HBV infection. Surgery was preceded by the collection of roughly 3.9 milliliters of peripheral blood. With 2 bases removed from V and 5 bases from J, the gap between germline ends came to 9 bases. CDR3 length: 13 residues. The germline V gene encodes CDR1 WSHSY and CDR2 SAAADI.

The chain couples TRBV10-2 to TRBJ2-5, with D uncertain. This sequence originates from a woman aged 55-69 years with primary liver carcinoma and hepatitis B virus infection. Source material: peripheral blood. CDR3 coding DNA: TGCGCCAGCAGTGAGGGTAGCAGGGAGACCCAGTACTTC. Translating it yields CASSEGSRETQYF.